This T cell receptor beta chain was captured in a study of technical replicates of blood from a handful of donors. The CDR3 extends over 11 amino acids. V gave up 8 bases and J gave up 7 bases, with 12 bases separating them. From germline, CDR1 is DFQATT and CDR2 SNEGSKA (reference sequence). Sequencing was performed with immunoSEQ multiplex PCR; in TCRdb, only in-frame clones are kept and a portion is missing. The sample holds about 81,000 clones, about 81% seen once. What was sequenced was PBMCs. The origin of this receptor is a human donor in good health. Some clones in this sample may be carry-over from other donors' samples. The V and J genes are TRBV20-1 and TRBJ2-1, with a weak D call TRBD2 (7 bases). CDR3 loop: CSTGGRNEQFF. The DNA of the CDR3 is TGCAGTACCGGGGGGCGTAATGAGCAGTTCTTC.